This T cell receptor beta chain was captured by sequencing in a study of T cell responses to AZD1222 COVID-19 vaccine. Broader study findings: Most donors were white British, females outnumbered males, and clonal diversity was possibly underestimated. Dominant CD4 TCR responses targeted spike regions 160-218 and 743-854.

A remark on this clone: The antigen is not known.

Data came from immunoSEQ multiplex PCR; TCRdb stores just in-frame clones and leaves some out. The data contain 90,000 to 150,000 clones, roughly 91% of them seen just once; the ten biggest clones take up roughly 1.3%. This CDR3 comprises 17 residues. V was trimmed by 0 bases and J by 3 bases, leaving 18 bases between them. The sample in question was peripheral blood, obtained on day 0 of AZD1222 vaccination. This sequence joins TRBV23-1 and TRBJ2-7; TRBD1 is a possible D gene (7 bases). TRBV23-1 is recorded as an ORF, its role being uncertain. This clonotype was sampled from an adult in good health. The CDR3 is CASSQSTGTQALYEQYF. The CDR3 DNA follows: TGCGCCAGCAGTCAATCGACAGGGACTCAGGCCCTCTACGAGCAGTACTTC.